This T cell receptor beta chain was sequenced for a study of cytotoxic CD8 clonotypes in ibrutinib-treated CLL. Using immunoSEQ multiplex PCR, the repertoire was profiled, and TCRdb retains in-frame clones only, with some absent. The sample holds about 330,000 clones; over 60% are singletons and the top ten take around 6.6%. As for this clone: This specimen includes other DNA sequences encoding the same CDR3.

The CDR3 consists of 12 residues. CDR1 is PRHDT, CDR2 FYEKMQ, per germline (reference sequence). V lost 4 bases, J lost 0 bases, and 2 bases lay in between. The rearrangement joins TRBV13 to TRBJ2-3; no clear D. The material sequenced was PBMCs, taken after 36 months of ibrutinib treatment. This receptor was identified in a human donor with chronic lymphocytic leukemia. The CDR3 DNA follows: TGTGCCAGCAGCTCAAGCACAGATACGCAGTATTTT. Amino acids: CASSSSTDTQYF.